Given below is one TCR beta chain in context. Trimming at V came to 9 bases and at J to 2 bases, leaving 7 bases not matched to a gene. This CDR3 comprises 15 residues. CDR1 and CDR2 (germline): LNHNV, YYDKDF (reference sequence). TCRdb reprocessed the RT-PCR reads via MiXCR and lists one record per CDR3 protein. The sample has approximately 720,000 distinct CDR3 sequences, around 14% seen once; the top ten hold around 3.3%. This TCR came from a female donor in good health, serving as a healthy control. The chain employs TRBV15 and TRBJ2-2; TRBD1 matches at 9 bases. The sequencing sample was made of memory CD4+ T cells from blood. CDR3 bases: TGTGCCACACACTCGGGACAGGGTAACACCGGGGAGCTGTTTTTT. Translated: CATHSGQGNTGELFF.